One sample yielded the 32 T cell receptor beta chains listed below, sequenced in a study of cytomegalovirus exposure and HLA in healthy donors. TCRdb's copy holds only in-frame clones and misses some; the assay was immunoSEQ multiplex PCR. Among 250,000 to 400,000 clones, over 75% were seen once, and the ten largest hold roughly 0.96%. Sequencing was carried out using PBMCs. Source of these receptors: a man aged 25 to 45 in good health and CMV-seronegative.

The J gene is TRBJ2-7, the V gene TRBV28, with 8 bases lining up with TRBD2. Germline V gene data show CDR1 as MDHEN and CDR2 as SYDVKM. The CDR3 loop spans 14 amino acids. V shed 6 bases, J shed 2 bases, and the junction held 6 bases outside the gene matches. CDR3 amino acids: CASRSTGGPYEQYF. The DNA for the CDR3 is TGTGCCAGCAGATCAACGGGGGGGCCCTACGAGCAGTACTTC.

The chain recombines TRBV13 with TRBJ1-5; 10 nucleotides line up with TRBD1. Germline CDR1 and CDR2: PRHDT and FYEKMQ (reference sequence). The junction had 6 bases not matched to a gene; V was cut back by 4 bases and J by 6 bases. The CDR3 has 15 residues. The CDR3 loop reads CASSSVRDRGQPQHF. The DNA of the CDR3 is TGTGCCAGCAGCTCAGTCCGGGACAGGGGTCAGCCCCAGCATTTT.

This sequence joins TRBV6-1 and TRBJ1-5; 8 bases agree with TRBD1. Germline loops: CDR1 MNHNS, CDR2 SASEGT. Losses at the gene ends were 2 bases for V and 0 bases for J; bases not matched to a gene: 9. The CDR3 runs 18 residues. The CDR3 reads CASSERTGGTNSNQPQHF. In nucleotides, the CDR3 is TGTGCCAGCAGTGAACGCACAGGGGGGACCAATAGCAATCAGCCCCAGCATTTT.

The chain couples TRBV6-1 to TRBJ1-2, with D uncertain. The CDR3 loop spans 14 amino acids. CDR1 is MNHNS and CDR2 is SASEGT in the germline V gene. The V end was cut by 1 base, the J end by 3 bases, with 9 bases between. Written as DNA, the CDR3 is TGTGCCAGCAGTGAAGACTTGGGCGACTATGGCTACACCTTC. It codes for CASSEDLGDYGYTF.

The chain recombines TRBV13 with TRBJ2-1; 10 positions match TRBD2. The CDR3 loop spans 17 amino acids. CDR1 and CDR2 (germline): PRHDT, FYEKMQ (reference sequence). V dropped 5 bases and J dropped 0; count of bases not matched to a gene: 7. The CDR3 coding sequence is TGTGCCAGCAGCCCAGTAGCGGGGGGCTTCTCCTACAATGAGCAGTTCTTC. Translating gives CASSPVAGGFSYNEQFF. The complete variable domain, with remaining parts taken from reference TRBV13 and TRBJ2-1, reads AAGVIQSPRHLIKEKRETATLKCYPIPRHDTVYWYQQGPGQDPQFLISFYEKMQSDKGSIPDRFSAQQFSDYHSELNMSSLELGDSALYFCASSPVAGGFSYNEQFFGPGTRLTVL.

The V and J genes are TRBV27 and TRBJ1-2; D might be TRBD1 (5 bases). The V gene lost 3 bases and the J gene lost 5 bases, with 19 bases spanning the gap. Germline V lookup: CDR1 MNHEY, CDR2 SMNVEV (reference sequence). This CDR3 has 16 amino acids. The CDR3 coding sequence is TGTGCCAGCAGTTTTAAGGATAAGGGGTTGATTTATGGCTACACCTTC. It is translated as CASSFKDKGLIYGYTF.

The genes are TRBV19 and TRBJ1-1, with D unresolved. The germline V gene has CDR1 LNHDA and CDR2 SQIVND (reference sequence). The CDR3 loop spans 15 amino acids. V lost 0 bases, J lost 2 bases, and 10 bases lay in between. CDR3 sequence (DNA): TGTGCCAGTAGTATAGATGAGGAGGTCAACACTGAAGCTTTCTTT. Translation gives CASSIDEEVNTEAFF.

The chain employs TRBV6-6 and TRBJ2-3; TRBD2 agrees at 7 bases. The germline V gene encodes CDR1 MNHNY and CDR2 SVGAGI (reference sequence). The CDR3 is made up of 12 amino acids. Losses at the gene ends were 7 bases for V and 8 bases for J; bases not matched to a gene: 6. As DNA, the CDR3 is TGTGCCAGCACCGCTCCGGGGGGTACGCAGTATTTT. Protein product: CASTAPGGTQYF.

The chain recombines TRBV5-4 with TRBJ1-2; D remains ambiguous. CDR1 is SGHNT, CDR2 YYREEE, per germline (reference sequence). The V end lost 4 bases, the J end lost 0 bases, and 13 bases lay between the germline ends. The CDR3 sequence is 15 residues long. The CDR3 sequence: CASSAGGRANYGYTF. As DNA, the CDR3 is TGTGCCAGCAGCGCAGGAGGGAGAGCTAACTATGGCTACACCTTC.

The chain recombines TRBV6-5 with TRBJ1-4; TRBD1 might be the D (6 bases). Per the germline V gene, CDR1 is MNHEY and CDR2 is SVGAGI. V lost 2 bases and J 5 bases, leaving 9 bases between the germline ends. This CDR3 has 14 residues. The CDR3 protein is CASSYQGTNEKLFF. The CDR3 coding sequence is TGTGCCAGCAGTTACCAGGGGACGAATGAAAAACTGTTTTTT.

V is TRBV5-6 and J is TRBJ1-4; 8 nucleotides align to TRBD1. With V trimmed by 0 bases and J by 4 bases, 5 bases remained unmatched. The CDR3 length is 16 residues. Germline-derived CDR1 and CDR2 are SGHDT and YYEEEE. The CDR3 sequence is CASSLDQGAFNEKLFF. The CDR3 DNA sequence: TGTGCCAGCAGCTTGGATCAGGGGGCCTTTAATGAAAAACTGTTTTTT.

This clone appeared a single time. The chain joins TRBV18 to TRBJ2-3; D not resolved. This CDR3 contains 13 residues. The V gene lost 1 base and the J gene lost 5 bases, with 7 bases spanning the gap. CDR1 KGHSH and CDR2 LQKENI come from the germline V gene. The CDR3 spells CASSPQSGDTQYF. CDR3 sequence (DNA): TGTGCCAGCTCACCACAGTCCGGAGATACGCAGTATTTT.

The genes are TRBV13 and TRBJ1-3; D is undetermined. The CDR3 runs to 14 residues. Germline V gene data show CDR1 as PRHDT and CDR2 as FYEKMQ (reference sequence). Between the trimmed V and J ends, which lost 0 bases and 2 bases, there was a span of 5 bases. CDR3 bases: TGTGCCAGCAGCTTAGGTATTACTGGAAACACCATATATTTT. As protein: CASSLGITGNTIYF. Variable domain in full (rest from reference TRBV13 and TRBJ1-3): AAGVIQSPRHLIKEKRETATLKCYPIPRHDTVYWYQQGPGQDPQFLISFYEKMQSDKGSIPDRFSAQQFSDYHSELNMSSLELGDSALYFCASSLGITGNTIYFGEGSWLTVV.

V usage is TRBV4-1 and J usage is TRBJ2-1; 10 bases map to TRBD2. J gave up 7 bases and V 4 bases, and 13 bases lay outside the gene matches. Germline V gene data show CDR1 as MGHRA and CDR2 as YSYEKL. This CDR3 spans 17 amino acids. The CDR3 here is CASSRYSTSGVENEQFF. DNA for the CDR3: TGCGCCAGCAGCCGATATTCAACTAGCGGGGTTGAGAATGAGCAGTTCTTC.

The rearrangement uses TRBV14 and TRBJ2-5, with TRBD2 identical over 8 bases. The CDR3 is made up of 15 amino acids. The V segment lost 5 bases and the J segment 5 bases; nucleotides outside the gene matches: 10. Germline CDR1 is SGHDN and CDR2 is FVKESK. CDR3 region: CASSSTAGGRETQYF. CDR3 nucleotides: TGTGCCAGCAGCTCTACCGCGGGGGGCAGGGAGACCCAGTACTTC.

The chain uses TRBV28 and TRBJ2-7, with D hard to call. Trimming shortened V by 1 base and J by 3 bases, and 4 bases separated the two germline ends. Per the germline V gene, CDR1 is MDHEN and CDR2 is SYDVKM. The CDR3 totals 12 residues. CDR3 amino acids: CASSLYNYEQYF. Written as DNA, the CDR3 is TGTGCCAGCAGTTTATATAACTACGAGCAGTACTTC.

The CDR3 sequence is CASKPWHSYEQYF. CDR3 DNA sequence: TGTGCCAGCAAACCTTGGCACTCCTACGAGCAGTACTTC. The chain recombines TRBV5-4 with TRBJ2-7; D gene uncertain. Trimming stripped 6 bases from V and 0 bases from J, with 10 bases between. The CDR3 contains 13 residues. Per the germline V gene, CDR1 is SGHNT and CDR2 is YYREEE (reference sequence).

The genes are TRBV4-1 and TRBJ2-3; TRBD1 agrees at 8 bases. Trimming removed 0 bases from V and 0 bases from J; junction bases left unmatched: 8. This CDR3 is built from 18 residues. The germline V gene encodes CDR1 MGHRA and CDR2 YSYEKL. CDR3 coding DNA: TGCGCCAGCAGCCAAGACTATCAGGGGGCCATTAGCACAGATACGCAGTATTTT. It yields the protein CASSQDYQGAISTDTQYF.

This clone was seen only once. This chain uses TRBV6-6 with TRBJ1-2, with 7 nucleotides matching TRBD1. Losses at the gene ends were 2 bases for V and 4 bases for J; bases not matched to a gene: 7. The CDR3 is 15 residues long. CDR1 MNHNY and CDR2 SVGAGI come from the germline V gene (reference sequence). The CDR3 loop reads CASSYVWTGLYGYTF. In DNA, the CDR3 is TGTGCCAGCAGTTACGTTTGGACAGGCCTCTATGGCTACACCTTC.

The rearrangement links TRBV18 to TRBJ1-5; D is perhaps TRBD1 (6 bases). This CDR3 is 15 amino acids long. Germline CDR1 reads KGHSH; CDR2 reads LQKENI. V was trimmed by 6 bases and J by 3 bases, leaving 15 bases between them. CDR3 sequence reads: CASSQTGDNNQPQHF. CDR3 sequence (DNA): TGTGCCAGCTCCCAGACCGGGGACAACAATCAGCCCCAGCATTTT.

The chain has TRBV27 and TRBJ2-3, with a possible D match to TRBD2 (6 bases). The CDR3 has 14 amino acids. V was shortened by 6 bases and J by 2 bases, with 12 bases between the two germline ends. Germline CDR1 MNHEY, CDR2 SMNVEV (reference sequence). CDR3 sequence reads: CASSTSPYTDTQYF. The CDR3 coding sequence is TGTGCCAGCAGCACTAGCCCCTACACAGATACGCAGTATTTT.

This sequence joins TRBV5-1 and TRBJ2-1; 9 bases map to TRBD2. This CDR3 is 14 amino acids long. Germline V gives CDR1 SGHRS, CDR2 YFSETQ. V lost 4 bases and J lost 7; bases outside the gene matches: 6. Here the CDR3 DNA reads TGCGCCAGCAGCAGTCTAGCGGGGAGAAATGAGCAGTTCTTC. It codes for CASSSLAGRNEQFF.

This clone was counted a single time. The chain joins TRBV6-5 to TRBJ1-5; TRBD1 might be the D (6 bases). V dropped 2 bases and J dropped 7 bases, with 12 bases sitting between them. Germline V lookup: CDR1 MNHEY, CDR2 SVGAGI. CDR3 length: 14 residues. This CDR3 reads CASSYDRTGQPQHF. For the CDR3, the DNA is TGTGCCAGCAGTTACGACAGGACGGGGCAGCCCCAGCATTTT.

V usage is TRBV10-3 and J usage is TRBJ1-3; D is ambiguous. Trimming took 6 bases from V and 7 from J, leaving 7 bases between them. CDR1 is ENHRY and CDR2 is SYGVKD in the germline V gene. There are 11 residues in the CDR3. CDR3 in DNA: TGTGCCATCAGCGGCGGTAACACCATATATTTT. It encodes CAISGGNTIYF.

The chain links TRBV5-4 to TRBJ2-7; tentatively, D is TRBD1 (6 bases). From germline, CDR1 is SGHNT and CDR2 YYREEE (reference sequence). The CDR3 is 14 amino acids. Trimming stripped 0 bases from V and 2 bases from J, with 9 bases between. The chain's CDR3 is CASSLDPGAYEQYF. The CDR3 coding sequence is TGTGCCAGCAGCTTGGACCCAGGGGCCTACGAGCAGTACTTC.

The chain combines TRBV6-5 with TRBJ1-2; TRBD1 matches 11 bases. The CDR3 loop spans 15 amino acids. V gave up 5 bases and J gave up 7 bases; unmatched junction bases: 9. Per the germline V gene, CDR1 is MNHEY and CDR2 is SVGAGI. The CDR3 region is CASSRTAGTGGGYTF. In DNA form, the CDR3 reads TGTGCCAGCAGTCGCACCGCCGGGACAGGGGGTGGCTACACCTTC.

The CDR3 loop is CASSQRHLAKNIQYF. CDR3 nucleotide sequence: TGCGCCAGCAGCCAGCGACACTTAGCCAAAAACATTCAGTACTTC. The chain carries TRBV4-1 and TRBJ2-4, with D unresolved. V lost 3 bases and J lost 0, with 9 bases in between. CDR3 length equals 15 residues. CDR1 MGHRA and CDR2 YSYEKL come from the germline V gene.

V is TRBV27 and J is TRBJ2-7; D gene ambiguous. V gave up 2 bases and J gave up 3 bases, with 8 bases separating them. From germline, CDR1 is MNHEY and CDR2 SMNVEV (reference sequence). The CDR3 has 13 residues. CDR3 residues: CASSLEFGYEQYF. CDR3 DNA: TGTGCCAGCAGTTTAGAATTCGGCTACGAGCAGTACTTC.

CDR3 sequence (DNA): TGTGCCAGCAGCTTTTCTAGGGGGGGAGAGACCCAGTACTTC. Protein: CASSFSRGGETQYF. The chain links TRBV5-4 to TRBJ2-5; TRBD2 might be the D (7 bases). The V gene lost 2 bases and the J gene lost 4 bases, with 12 bases spanning the gap. From germline, CDR1 is SGHNT and CDR2 YYREEE (reference sequence). This CDR3 is built from 14 residues. The full variable domain, with the rest looked up from reference TRBV5-4 and TRBJ2-5, is ETGVTQSPTHLIKTRGQQVTLRCSSQSGHNTVSWYQQALGQGPQFIFQYYREEENGRGNFPPRFSGLQFPNYSSELNVNALELDDSALYLCASSFSRGGETQYFGPGTRLLVL.

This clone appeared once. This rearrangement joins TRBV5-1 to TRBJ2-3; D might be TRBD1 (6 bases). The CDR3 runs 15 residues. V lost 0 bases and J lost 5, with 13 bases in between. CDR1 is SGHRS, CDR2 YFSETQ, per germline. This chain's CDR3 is CASSLGAGDLDTQYF. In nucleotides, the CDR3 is TGCGCCAGCAGCTTGGGGGCAGGGGATCTAGATACGCAGTATTTT.

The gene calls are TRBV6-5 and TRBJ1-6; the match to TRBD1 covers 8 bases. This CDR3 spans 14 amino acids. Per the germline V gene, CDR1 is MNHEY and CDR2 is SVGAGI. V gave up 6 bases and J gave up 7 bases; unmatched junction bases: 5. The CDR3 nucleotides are TGTGCCAGCAGGCGACAGGGGCTAAATTCACCCCTCCACTTT. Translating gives CASRRQGLNSPLHF.

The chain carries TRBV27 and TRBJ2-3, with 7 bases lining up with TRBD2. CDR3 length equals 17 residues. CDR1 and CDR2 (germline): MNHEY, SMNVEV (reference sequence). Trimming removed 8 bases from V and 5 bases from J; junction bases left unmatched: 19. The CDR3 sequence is CASGAGPAGIYRDTQYF. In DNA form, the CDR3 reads TGTGCCAGCGGCGCGGGCCCAGCGGGGATTTACCGAGATACGCAGTATTTT.